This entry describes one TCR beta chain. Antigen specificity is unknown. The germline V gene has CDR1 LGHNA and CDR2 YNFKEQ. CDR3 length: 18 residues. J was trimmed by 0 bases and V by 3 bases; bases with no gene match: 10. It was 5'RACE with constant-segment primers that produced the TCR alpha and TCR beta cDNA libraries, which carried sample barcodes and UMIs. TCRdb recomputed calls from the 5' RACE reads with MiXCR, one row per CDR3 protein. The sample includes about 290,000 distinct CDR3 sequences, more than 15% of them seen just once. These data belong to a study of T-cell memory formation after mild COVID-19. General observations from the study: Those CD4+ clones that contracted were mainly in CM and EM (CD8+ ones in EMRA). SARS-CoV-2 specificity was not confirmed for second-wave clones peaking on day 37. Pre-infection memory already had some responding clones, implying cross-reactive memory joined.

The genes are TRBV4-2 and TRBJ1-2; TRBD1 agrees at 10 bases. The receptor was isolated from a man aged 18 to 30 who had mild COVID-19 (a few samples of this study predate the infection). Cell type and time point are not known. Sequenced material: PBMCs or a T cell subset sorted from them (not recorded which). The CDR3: CASSQNHDRGHANYGYTF. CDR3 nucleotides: TGTGCCAGCAGCCAGAATCATGACAGGGGGCACGCTAACTATGGCTACACCTTC.